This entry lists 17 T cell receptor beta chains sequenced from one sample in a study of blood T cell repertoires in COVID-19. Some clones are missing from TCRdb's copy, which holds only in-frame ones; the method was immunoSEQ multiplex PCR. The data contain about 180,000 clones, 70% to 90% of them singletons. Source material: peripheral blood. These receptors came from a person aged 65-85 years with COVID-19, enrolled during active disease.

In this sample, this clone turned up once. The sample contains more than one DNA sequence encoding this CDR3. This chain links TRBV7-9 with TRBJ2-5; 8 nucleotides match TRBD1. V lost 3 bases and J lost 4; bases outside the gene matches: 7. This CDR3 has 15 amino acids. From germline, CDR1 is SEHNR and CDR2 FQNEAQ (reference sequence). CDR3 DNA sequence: TGTGCCAGCAGCTTGAGGCAGGGGGCCCGAGAGACCCAGTACTTC. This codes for CASSLRQGARETQYF.

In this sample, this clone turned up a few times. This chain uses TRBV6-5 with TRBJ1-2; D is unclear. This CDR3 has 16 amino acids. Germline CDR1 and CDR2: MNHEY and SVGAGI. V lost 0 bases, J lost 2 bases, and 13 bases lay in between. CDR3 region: CASSYSIRGKNYGYTF. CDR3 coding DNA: TGTGCCAGCAGTTACTCGATACGTGGCAAGAACTATGGCTACACCTTC.

The CDR3 sequence is CASSSGTGAETQYF. For the CDR3, the DNA is TGTGCCAGCAGCTCCGGGACAGGGGCTGAGACCCAGTACTTC. V usage is TRBV7-6 and J usage is TRBJ2-5, with 10 bases fitting TRBD1. Losses at the gene ends were 4 bases for V and 5 bases for J; bases not matched to a gene: 4. In germline, CDR1 is SGHVS, CDR2 FNYEAQ. The CDR3 has 14 amino acids.

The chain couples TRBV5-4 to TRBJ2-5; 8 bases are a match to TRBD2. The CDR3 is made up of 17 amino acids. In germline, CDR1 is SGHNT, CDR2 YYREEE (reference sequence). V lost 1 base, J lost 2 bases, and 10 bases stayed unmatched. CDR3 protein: CASSLRSGGLSQETQYF. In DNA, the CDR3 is TGTGCCAGCAGCTTGCGCAGCGGGGGCCTCTCACAAGAGACCCAGTACTTC.

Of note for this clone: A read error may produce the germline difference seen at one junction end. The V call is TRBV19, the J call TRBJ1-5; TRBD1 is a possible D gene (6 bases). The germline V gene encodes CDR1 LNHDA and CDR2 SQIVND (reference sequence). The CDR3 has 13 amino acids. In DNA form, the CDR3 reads TGTACCAGTAGTTCCAGGGGTTATCAGCCCCAGCATTTT. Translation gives CTSSSRGYQPQHF.

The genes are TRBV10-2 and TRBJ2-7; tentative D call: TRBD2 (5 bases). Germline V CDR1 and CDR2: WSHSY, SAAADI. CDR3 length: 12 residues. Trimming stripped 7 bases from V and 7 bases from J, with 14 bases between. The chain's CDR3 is CASIVGPGEQYF. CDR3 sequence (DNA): TGCGCCAGCATTGTCGGACCGGGGGAGCAGTACTTC.

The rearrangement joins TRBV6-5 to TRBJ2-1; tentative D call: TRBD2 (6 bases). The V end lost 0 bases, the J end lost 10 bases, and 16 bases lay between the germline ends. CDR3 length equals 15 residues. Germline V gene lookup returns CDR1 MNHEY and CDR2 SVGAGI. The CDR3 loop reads CASSYSGTGDGEQFF. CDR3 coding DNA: TGTGCCAGCAGTTACTCAGGGACTGGCGACGGGGAGCAGTTCTTC.

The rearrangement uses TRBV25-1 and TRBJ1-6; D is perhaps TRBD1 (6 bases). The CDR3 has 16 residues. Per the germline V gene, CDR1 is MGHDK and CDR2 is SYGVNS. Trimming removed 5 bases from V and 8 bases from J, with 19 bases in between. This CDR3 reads CASSHLLGAGDSPLHF. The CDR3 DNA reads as TGTGCCAGCAGTCACCTACTTGGGGCAGGGGATTCACCCCTCCACTTT.

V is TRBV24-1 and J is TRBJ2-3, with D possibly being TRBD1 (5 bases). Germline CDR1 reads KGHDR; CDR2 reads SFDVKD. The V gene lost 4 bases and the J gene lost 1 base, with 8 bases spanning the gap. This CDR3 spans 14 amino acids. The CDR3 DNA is TGTGCCACCAGTGAGCAGGGCCGCACAGATACGCAGTATTTT. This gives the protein CATSEQGRTDTQYF.

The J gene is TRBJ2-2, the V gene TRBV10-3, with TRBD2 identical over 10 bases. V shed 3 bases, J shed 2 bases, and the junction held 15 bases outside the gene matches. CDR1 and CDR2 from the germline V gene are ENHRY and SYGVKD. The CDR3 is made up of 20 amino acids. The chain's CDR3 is CAISESGRAFKDLNTGELFF. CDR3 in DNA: TGTGCCATCAGTGAAAGCGGGAGGGCCTTCAAGGATTTAAACACCGGGGAGCTGTTTTTT.

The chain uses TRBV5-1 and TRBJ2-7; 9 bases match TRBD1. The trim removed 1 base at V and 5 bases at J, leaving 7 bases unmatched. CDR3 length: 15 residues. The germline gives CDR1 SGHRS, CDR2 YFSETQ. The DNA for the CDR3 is TGCGCCAGCAGCTTGCAGTTCGACAGGGGGGACGAGCAGTACTTC. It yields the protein CASSLQFDRGDEQYF.

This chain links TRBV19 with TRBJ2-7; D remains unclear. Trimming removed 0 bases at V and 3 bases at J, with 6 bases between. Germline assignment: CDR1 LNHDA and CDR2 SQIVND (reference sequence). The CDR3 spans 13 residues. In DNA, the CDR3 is TGTGCCAGTAGTATAGACCACAACTACGAGCAGTACTTC. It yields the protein CASSIDHNYEQYF.

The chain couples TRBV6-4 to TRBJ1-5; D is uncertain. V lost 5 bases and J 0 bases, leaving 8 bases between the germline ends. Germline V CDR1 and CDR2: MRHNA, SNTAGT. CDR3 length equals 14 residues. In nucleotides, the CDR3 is TGTGCCAGCAGTCGGGAATATAGCAATCAGCCCCAGCATTTT. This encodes CASSREYSNQPQHF.

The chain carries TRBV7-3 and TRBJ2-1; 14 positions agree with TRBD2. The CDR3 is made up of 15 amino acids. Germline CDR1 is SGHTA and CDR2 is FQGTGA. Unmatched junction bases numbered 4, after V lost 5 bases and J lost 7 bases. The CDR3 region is CASSRRLAGGNEQFF. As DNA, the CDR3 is TGTGCCAGCAGCCGGCGACTAGCGGGAGGGAATGAGCAGTTCTTC.

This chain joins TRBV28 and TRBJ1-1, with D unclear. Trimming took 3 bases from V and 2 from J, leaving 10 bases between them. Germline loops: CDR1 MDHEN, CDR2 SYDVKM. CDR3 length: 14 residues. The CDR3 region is CASSLEVPNTEAFF. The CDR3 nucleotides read TGTGCCAGCAGTTTGGAGGTCCCAAACACTGAAGCTTTCTTT.

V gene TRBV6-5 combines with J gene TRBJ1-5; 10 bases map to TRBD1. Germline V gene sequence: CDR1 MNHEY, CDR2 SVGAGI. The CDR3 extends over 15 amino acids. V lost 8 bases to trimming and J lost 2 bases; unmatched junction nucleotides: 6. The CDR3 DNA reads TGTGCCAGCGACTGGACAGGGGGTGGCAATCAGCCCCAGCATTTT. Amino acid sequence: CASDWTGGGNQPQHF.

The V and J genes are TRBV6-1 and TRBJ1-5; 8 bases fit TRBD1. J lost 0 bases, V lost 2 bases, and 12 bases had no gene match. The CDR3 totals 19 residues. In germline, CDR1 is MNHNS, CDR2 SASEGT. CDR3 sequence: CASSESYRGGRHSNQPQHF. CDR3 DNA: TGTGCCAGCAGTGAATCTTACAGGGGGGGAAGACATAGCAATCAGCCCCAGCATTTT.